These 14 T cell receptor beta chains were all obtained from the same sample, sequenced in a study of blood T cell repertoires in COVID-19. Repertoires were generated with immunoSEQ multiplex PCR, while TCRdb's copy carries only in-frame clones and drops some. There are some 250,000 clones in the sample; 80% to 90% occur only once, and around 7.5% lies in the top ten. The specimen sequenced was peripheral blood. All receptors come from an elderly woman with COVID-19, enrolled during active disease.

The CDR3 region is CASSVGGGWGEQYF. CDR3 DNA sequence: TGTGCCAGCAGCGTAGGAGGGGGTTGGGGCGAGCAGTACTTC. This rearrangement joins TRBV9 to TRBJ2-7; a weak D match, TRBD1 (6 bases). CDR1 is SGDLS and CDR2 is YYNGEE in the germline V gene. There are 14 residues in the CDR3. V gave up 0 bases and J gave up 6 bases, with 13 bases separating them.

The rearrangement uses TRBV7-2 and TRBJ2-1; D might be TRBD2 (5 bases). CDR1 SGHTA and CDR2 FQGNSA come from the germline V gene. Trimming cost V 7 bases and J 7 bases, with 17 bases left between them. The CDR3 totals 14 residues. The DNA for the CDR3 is TGTGCCAGCACTCCAATGAGAGCGGCGAATGAGCAGTTCTTC. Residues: CASTPMRAANEQFF.

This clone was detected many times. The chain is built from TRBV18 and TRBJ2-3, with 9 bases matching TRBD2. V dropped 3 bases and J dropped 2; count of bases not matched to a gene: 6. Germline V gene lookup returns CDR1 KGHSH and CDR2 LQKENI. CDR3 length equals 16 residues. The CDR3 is CASSPLAGRFTDTQYF. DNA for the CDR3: TGTGCCAGCTCACCCCTAGCGGGGAGATTCACAGATACGCAGTATTTT.

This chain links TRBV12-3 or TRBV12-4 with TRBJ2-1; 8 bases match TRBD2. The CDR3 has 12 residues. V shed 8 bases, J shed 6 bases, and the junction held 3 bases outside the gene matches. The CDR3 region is CASLGRGNEQFF. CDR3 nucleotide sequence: TGTGCCAGCCTCGGGAGGGGCAATGAGCAGTTCTTC.

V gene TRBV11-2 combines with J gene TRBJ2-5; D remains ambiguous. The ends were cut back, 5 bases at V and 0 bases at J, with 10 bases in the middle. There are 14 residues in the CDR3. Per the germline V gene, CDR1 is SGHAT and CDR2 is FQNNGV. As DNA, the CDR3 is TGTGCCAGCAGCCAAACAACGTACCAAGAGACCCAGTACTTC. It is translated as CASSQTTYQETQYF. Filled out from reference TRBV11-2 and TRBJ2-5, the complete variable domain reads EAGVAQSPRYKIIEKRQSVAFWCNPISGHATLYWYQQILGQGPKLLIQFQNNGVVDDSQLPKDRFSAERLKGVDSTLKIQPAKLEDSAVYLCASSQTTYQETQYFGPGTRLLVL.

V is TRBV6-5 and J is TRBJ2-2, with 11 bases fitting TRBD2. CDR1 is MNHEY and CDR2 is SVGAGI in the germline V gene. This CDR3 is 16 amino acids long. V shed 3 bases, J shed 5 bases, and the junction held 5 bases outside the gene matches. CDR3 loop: CASSYSGGARTGELFF. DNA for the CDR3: TGTGCCAGCAGTTATAGCGGGGGGGCCCGGACCGGGGAGCTGTTTTTT.

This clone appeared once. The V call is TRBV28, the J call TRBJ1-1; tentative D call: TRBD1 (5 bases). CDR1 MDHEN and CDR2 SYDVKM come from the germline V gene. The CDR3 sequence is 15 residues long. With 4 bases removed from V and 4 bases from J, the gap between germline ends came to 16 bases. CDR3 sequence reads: CASSSRTGVSTEAFF. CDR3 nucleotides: TGTGCCAGCAGTTCCCGCACGGGGGTTAGCACTGAAGCTTTCTTT.

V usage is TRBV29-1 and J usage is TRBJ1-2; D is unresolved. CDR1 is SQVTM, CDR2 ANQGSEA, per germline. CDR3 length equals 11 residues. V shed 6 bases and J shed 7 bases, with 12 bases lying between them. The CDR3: CSVGGLGGYTF. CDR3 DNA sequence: TGCAGCGTAGGCGGGTTGGGTGGCTACACCTTC.

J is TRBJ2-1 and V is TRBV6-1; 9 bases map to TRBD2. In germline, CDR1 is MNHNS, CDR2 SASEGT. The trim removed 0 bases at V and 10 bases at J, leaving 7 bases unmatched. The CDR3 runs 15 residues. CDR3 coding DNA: TGTGCCAGCAGTGAAGCGCTTAGAGCGGGGGGCGAGCAGTTCTTC. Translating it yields CASSEALRAGGEQFF.

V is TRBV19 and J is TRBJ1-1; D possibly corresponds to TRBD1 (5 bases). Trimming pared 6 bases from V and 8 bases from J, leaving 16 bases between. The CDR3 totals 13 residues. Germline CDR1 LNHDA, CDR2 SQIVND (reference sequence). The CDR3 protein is CASSGTGGLEAFF. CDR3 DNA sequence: TGTGCCAGTAGCGGGACGGGGGGACTCGAAGCTTTCTTT.

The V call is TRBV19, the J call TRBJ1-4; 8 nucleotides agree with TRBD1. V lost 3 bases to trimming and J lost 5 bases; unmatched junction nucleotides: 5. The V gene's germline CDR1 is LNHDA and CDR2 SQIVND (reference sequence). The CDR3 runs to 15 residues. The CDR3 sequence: CASSIQGAKNEKLFF. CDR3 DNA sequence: TGTGCCAGTAGTATCCAGGGGGCGAAAAATGAAAAACTGTTTTTT.

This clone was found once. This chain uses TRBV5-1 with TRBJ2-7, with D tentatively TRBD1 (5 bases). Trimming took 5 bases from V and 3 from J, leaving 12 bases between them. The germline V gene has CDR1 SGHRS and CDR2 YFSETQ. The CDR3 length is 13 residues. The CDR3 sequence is CASSRGRNYEQYF. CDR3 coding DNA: TGCGCCAGCAGTAGGGGCAGAAACTACGAGCAGTACTTC.

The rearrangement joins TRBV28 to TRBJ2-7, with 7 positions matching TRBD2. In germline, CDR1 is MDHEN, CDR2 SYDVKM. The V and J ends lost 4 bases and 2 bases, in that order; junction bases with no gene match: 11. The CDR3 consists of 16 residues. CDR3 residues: CASSSPSAREPYEQYF. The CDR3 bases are TGTGCCAGCAGTTCTCCCTCTGCGCGGGAGCCCTACGAGCAGTACTTC.

CDR3 sequence reads: CASSLARTGRRTEAFF. The CDR3 coding sequence is TGTGCCAGCAGCTTAGCGAGGACAGGGAGGCGCACTGAAGCTTTCTTT. The chain uses TRBV7-2 and TRBJ1-1; 8 bases align to TRBD1. The trim removed 0 bases at V and 4 bases at J, leaving 7 bases unmatched. The length of the CDR3 is 16 residues. CDR1 SGHTA and CDR2 FQGNSA come from the germline V gene.